A single sample is the source of the 21 T cell receptor beta chains below, sequenced in a study of cytomegalovirus exposure and HLA in healthy donors. It was with 60 Vbeta and 13 Jbeta primers that the PCR ran. Method: immunoSEQ multiplex PCR; TCRdb's copy keeps in-frame clones and lacks some. Of roughly 190,000 clones listed, roughly 75% were seen once; the top ten hold approximately 4.8%. The specimen was PBMCs. The receptors derive from a man younger than 45 in good health and CMV-seropositive.

The V and J genes are TRBV30 and TRBJ1-4; possible D gene TRBD1, 6 bases. CDR1 and CDR2 from the germline V gene are GTSNPN and SVGIG (reference sequence). The CDR3 runs to 16 residues. V gave up 0 bases and J gave up 0 bases, with 11 bases separating them. The CDR3 sequence is CAWSVGGLTTNEKLFF. CDR3 nucleotide sequence: TGTGCCTGGAGTGTTGGGGGCTTAACAACTAATGAAAAACTGTTTTTT.

V and J are TRBV6-6 and TRBJ1-5, with D unresolved. The germline V gene encodes CDR1 MNHNY and CDR2 SVGAGI (reference sequence). The CDR3 extends over 14 amino acids. V was pared by 6 bases and J by 3 bases, with 12 bases between. The CDR3 sequence is CASSPEGINQPQHF. The DNA for the CDR3 is TGTGCCAGCAGCCCCGAGGGAATCAATCAGCCCCAGCATTTT.

The chain recombines TRBV7-8 with TRBJ1-5, with 9 bases fitting TRBD1. The length of the CDR3 is 16 residues. The germline V gene encodes CDR1 SGHVS and CDR2 FQNEAQ. J lost 5 bases, V lost 5 bases, and 10 bases had no gene match. The CDR3 spells CASSNPGQGMHQPQHF. The CDR3 bases are TGTGCCAGCAGCAACCCGGGACAGGGAATGCATCAGCCCCAGCATTTT.

The chain couples TRBV9 to TRBJ2-3; D is possibly TRBD1 (6 bases). The CDR3 has 15 residues. V was shortened by 1 base and J by 2 bases, with 11 bases between the two germline ends. CDR1 and CDR2 from the germline V gene are SGDLS and YYNGEE. The CDR3 bases are TGTGCCAGCAGCGTAATAAGGGGGACCACAGATACGCAGTATTTT. The encoded protein is CASSVIRGTTDTQYF.

V usage is TRBV19 and J usage is TRBJ2-4; D call uncertain. There are 12 residues in the CDR3. Trimming pared 5 bases from V and 7 bases from J, leaving 9 bases between. In germline, CDR1 is LNHDA, CDR2 SQIVND (reference sequence). CDR3 sequence: CASSETENIQYF. The CDR3 region has the DNA TGTGCCAGTAGTGAGACGGAGAACATTCAGTACTTC.

This chain joins TRBV6-6 and TRBJ1-1; 9 bases are a match to TRBD1. Germline-derived CDR1 and CDR2 are MNHNY and SVGAGI (reference sequence). Trimming took 6 bases from V and 2 from J; bases not matched to a gene: 4. This CDR3 has 14 residues. The CDR3 reads CASSETGGNTEAFF. CDR3 DNA: TGTGCCAGCAGCGAGACAGGGGGTAACACTGAAGCTTTCTTT.

The chain combines TRBV6-5 with TRBJ1-1; possible D gene TRBD1, 5 bases. This CDR3 contains 15 residues. V lost 0 bases to trimming and J lost 0 bases, with 8 bases between them. Germline CDR1 reads MNHEY; CDR2 reads SVGAGI. The CDR3 protein is CASSYSRQLNTEAFF. The CDR3 bases are TGTGCCAGCAGTTACTCGCGACAGTTGAACACTGAAGCTTTCTTT.

The chain uses TRBV11-2 and TRBJ2-3; 8 bases map to TRBD2. The V segment lost 4 bases and the J segment 0 bases; nucleotides outside the gene matches: 3. The CDR3 sequence is 15 residues long. The germline gives CDR1 SGHAT, CDR2 FQNNGV. The CDR3 nucleotides are TGTGCCAGCAGCTCAATAGCGGGAAGCACAGATACGCAGTATTTT. Translation: CASSSIAGSTDTQYF.

The chain has TRBV11-2 and TRBJ1-4; possibly TRBD1 for D (5 bases). Trimming took off 5 bases at V and 7 bases at J, with 11 bases between the two ends. The CDR3 extends over 13 amino acids. Looked up from germline, CDR1 is SGHAT and CDR2 is FQNNGV. For the CDR3, the DNA is TGTGCCAGCAGCCCTTCGGGGGTTGAAAAACTGTTTTTT. Amino acid sequence: CASSPSGVEKLFF.

The V gene is TRBV10-2, the J gene TRBJ1-2; 8 bases align to TRBD1. With 7 bases clipped from V and 4 bases from J, the junction kept 5 bases outside the gene matches. This CDR3 spans 13 amino acids. The germline CDR1 and CDR2 sequences are WSHSY and SAAADI. CDR3 in amino acids: CASNADRGYGYTF. The CDR3 region has the DNA TGCGCCAGCAACGCAGACAGGGGCTATGGCTACACCTTC.

The chain employs TRBV7-2 and TRBJ2-2; the D gene is possibly TRBD2 (6 bases). V was clipped by 5 bases and J by 5 bases, with 9 bases between them. Germline V lookup: CDR1 SGHTA, CDR2 FQGNSA. This CDR3 region has 13 residues. The CDR3 reads CASSPGRTGELFF. CDR3 sequence (DNA): TGTGCCAGCAGCCCCGGGAGAACCGGGGAGCTGTTTTTT.

This clone turned up a few times. The chain combines TRBV18 with TRBJ1-3; D is perhaps TRBD1 (6 bases). The CDR3 runs 14 residues. Germline loops: CDR1 KGHSH, CDR2 LQKENI. Deletions cut 3 bases from V and 6 bases from J, with 12 bases between. The CDR3 here is CASSPTGQPNTIYF. In DNA, the CDR3 is TGTGCCAGCTCACCGACTGGACAGCCAAACACCATATATTTT. Full variable domain (remainder filled in from reference TRBV18 and TRBJ1-3): NAGVMQNPRHLVRRRGQEARLRCSPMKGHSHVYWYRQLPEEGLKFMVYLQKENIIDESGMPKERFSAEFPKEGPSILRIQQVVRGDSAAYFCASSPTGQPNTIYFGEGSWLTVV.

This clone was recorded a few times. The chain uses TRBV6-1 and TRBJ1-6; a weak D match, TRBD1 (5 bases). Germline V gives CDR1 MNHNS, CDR2 SASEGT. The CDR3 covers 14 residues. V was clipped by 7 bases and J by 6 bases, with 13 bases between them. Here the CDR3 reads CASTGGGGNSPLHF. CDR3 nucleotides: TGTGCCAGCACCGGGGGGGGTGGTAATTCACCCCTCCACTTT.

The CDR3 bases are TGTGCCACCTCGGACAGGGGCCTCCCCGGGGCCAACGTCCTGACTTTC. Protein sequence: CATSDRGLPGANVLTF. The V call is TRBV19, the J call TRBJ2-6, with 9 bases fitting TRBD1. With 10 bases clipped from V and 4 bases from J, the junction kept 11 bases outside the gene matches. CDR3 size: 16 residues. Germline values: CDR1 LNHDA, CDR2 SQIVND (reference sequence).

The V and J genes are TRBV9 and TRBJ1-3; a possible D gene is TRBD1 (5 bases). This CDR3 is 16 amino acids long. Trimming stripped 6 bases from V and 0 bases from J, with 16 bases between. The germline CDR1 and CDR2 sequences are SGDLS and YYNGEE. Here the CDR3 DNA reads TGTGCCAGCATAGCAGGGCCTGAGGCCTCTGGAAACACCATATATTTT. This gives the protein CASIAGPEASGNTIYF.

V is TRBV7-2 and J is TRBJ1-1, with 8 bases that match TRBD1. CDR1 and CDR2 from the germline V gene are SGHTA and FQGNSA. This CDR3 contains 14 residues. The ends lost 5 bases at V and 3 bases at J; junction bases unmatched: 5. In nucleotides, the CDR3 is TGTGCCAGCAGCCCTGGACAGGGCTACACTGAAGCTTTCTTT. It encodes CASSPGQGYTEAFF.

The chain carries TRBV5-4 and TRBJ2-2, with 8 positions matching TRBD1. The germline V gene encodes CDR1 SGHNT and CDR2 YYREEE (reference sequence). The CDR3 sequence is 14 residues long. The V gene end was trimmed by 4 bases and the J gene end by 6 bases; junction bases not matched to a gene: 5. The CDR3 region has the DNA TGTGCCAGCAGCATTCAGGGGGCCCCCGGGGAGCTGTTTTTT. Translation: CASSIQGAPGELFF.

This chain uses TRBV7-2 with TRBJ2-7, with 10 bases that match TRBD2. J gave up 0 bases and V 3 bases, and 5 bases lay outside the gene matches. There are 16 residues in the CDR3. The germline gives CDR1 SGHTA, CDR2 FQGNSA. The CDR3 sequence: CASSFISGGASYEQYF. CDR3 nucleotides: TGTGCCAGCAGCTTCATCAGCGGGGGGGCCTCCTACGAGCAGTACTTC.

This clone was seen once. The J gene is TRBJ2-3, the V gene TRBV29-1; 7 bases map to TRBD2. This CDR3 contains 13 residues. The trim removed 2 bases at V and 1 base at J, leaving 0 bases unmatched. CDR1 and CDR2 (germline): SQVTM, ANQGSEA. CDR3: CSVELAGTDTQYF. For the CDR3, the DNA is TGCAGCGTTGAACTAGCGGGCACAGATACGCAGTATTTT.

The chain couples TRBV7-3 to TRBJ2-2, with TRBD2 identical over 11 bases. There are 16 residues in the CDR3. The germline gives CDR1 SGHTA, CDR2 FQGTGA. The J segment lost 7 bases and the V segment lost 5 bases, leaving 9 bases of the junction unmatched. CDR3 nucleotide sequence: TGTGCCAGCAGCACCTATAGCGGGGGGGCGAGCGGGGAGCTGTTTTTT. This gives the protein CASSTYSGGASGELFF. Full variable domain (remainder filled in from reference TRBV7-3 and TRBJ2-2): GAGVSQTPSNKVTEKGKYVELRCDPISGHTALYWYRQSLGQGPEFLIYFQGTGAADDSGLPNDRFFAVRPEGSVSTLKIQRTERGDSAVYLCASSTYSGGASGELFFGEGSRLTVL.

The chain couples TRBV11-2 to TRBJ2-2; D unresolved. V gave up 3 bases and J gave up 0 bases, with 8 bases separating them. Per germline, CDR1 SGHAT and CDR2 FQNNGV. The CDR3 length is 15 residues. CDR3 bases: TGTGCCAGCAGCTTGTTTGCAGCGAACACCGGGGAGCTGTTTTTT. Protein sequence: CASSLFAANTGELFF.